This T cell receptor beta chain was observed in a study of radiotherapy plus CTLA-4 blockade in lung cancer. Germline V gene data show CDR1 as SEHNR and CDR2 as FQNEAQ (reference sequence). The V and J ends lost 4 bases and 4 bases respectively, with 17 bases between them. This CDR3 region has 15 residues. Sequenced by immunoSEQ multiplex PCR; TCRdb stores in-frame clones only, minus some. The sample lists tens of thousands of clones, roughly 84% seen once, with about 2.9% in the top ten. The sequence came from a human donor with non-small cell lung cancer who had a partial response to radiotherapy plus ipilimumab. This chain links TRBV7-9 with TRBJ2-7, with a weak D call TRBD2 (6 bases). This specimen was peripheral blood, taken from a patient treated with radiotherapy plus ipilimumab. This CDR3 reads CASSSTGEYPYEQYF. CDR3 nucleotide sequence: TGTGCCAGCAGCTCTACGGGGGAGTACCCATACGAGCAGTACTTC. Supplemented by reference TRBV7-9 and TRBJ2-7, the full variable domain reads DTGVSQNPRHKITKRGQNVTFRCDPISEHNRLYWYRQTLGQGPEFLTYFQNEAQLEKSRLLSDRFSAERPKGSFSTLEIQRTEQGDSAMYLCASSSTGEYPYEQYFGPGTRLTVT.